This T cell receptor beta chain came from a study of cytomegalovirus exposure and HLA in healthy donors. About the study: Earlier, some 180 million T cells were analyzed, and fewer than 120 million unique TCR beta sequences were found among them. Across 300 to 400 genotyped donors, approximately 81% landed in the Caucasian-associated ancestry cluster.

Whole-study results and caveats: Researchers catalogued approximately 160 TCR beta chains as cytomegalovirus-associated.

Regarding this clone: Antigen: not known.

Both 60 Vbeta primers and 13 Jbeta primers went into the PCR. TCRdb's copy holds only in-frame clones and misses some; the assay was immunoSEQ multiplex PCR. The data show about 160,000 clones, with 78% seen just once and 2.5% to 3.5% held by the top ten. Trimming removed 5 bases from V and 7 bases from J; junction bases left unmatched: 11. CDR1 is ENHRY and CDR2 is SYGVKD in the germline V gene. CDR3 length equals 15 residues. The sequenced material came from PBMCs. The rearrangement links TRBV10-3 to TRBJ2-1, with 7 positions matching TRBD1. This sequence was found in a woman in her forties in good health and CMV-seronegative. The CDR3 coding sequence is TGTGCCATCAGTACGCCCCAGGCAGGGGGAAATGAGCAGTTCTTC. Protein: CAISTPQAGGNEQFF.